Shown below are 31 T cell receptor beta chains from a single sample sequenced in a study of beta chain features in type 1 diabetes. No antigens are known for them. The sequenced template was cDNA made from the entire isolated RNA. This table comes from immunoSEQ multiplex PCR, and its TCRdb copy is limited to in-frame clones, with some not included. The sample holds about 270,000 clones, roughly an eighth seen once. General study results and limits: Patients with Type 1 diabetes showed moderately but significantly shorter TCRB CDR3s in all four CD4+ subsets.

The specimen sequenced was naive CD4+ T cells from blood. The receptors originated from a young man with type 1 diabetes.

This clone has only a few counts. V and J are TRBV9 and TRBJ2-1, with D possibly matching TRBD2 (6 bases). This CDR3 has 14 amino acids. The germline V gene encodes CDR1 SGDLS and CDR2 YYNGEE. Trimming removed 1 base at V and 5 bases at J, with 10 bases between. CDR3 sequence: CASSVLGSHNEQFF. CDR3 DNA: TGTGCCAGCAGCGTACTCGGGAGCCACAATGAGCAGTTCTTC.

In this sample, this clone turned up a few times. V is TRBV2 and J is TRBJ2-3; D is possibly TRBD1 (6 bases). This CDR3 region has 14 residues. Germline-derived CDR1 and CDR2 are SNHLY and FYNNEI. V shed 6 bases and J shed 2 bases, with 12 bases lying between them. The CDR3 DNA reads TGTGCCAGCAGGAGACAGGAAGACACAGATACGCAGTATTTT. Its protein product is CASRRQEDTDTQYF.

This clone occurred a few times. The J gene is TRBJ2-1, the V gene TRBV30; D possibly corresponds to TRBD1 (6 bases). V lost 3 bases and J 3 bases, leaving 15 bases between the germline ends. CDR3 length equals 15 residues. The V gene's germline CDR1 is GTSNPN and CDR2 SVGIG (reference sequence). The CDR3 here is CAWSVDSGYYNEQFF. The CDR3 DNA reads TGTGCCTGGAGCGTGGACAGTGGCTACTACAATGAGCAGTTCTTC.

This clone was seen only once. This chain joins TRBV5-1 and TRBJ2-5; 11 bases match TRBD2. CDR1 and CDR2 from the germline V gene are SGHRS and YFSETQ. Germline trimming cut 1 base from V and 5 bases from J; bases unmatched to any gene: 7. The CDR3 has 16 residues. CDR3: CASSLPLAGGGETQYF. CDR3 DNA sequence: TGCGCCAGCAGCTTGCCTCTAGCGGGAGGTGGGGAGACCCAGTACTTC.

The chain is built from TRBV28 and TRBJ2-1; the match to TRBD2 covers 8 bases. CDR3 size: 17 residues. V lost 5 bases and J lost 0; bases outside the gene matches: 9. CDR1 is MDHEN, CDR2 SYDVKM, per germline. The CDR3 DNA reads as TGTGCCAGCAGTCCTCCCATAGCGGGGAGCTCCTACAATGAGCAGTTCTTC. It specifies CASSPPIAGSSYNEQFF.

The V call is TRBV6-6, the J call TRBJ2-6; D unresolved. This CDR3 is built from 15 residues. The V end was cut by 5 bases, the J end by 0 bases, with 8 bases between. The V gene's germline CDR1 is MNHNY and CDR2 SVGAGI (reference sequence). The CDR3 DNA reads TGTGCCAGCAGTAGGAGTTTCTCTGGGGCCAACGTCCTGACTTTC. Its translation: CASSRSFSGANVLTF.

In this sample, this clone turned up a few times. CDR3 region: CASSGASSGRSEQFF. DNA of the CDR3: TGTGCCAGCAGTGGGGCATCTAGCGGGAGGAGCGAGCAGTTCTTC. The rearrangement links TRBV25-1 to TRBJ2-1, with 11 bases fitting TRBD2. This CDR3 spans 15 amino acids. CDR1 and CDR2 from the germline V gene are MGHDK and SYGVNS. The junction had 9 bases not matched to a gene; V was cut back by 4 bases and J by 10 bases.

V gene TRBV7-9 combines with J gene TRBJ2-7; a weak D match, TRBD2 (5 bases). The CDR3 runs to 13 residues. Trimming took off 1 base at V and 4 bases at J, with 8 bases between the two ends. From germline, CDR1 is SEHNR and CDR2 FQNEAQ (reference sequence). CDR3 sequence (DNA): TGTGCCAGCAGCTTAGGGACTGCGTACGAGCAGTACTTC. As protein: CASSLGTAYEQYF.

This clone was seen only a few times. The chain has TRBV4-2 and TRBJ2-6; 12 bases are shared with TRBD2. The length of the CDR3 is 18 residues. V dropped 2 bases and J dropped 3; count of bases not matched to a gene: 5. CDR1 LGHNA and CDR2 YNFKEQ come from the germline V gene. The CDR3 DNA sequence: TGTGCCAGCAGCCAAAAACTAGCGGGGGGAGATGGGGCCAACGTCCTGACTTTC. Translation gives CASSQKLAGGDGANVLTF.

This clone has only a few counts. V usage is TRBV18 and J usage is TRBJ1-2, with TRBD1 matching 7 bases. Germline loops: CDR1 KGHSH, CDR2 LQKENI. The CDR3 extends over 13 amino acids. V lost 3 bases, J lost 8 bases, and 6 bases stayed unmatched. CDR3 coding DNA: TGTGCCAGCTCACCTCAGGGGGAAGGAGGCTACACCTTC. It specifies CASSPQGEGGYTF.

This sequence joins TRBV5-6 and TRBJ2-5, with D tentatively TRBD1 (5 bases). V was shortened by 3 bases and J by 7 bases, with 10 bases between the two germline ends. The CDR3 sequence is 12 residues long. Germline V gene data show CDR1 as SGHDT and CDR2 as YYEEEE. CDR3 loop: CASSSGAVTQYF. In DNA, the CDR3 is TGTGCCAGCAGCTCTGGGGCGGTGACCCAGTACTTC.

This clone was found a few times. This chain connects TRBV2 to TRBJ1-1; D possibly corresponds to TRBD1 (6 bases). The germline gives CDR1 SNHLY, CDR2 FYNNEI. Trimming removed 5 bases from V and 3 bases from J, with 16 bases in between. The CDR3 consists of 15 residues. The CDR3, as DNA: TGTGCCAGCAGTCCCCGGACAGTCTGGGACACTGAAGCTTTCTTT. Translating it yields CASSPRTVWDTEAFF.

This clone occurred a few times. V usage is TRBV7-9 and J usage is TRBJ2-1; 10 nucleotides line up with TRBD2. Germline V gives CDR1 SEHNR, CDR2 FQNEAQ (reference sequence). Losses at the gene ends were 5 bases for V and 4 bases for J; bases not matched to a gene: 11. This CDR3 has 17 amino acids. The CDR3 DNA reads TGTGCCAGCAGCCCCACCGGGACTAGCGCTTCTTACAATGAGCAGTTCTTC. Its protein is CASSPTGTSASYNEQFF.

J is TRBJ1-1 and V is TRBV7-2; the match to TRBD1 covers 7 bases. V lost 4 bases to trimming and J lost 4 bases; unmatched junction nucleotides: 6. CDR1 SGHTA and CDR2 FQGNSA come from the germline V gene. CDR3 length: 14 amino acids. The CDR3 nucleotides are TGTGCCAGCAGCTCCCGGGACAGACGCACTGAAGCTTTCTTT. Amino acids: CASSSRDRRTEAFF.

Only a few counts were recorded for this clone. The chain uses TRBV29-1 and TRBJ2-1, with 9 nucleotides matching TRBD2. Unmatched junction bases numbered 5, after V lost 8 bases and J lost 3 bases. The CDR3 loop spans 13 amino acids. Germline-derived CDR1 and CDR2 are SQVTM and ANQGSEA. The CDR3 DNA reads TGCAGCCTTAGCGGGAGATTCTACAATGAGCAGTTCTTC. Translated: CSLSGRFYNEQFF.

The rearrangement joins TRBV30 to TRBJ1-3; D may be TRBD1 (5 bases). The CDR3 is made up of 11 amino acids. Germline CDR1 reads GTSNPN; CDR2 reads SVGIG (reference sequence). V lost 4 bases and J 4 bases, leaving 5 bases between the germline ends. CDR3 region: CAWNRGNTIYF. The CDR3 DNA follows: TGTGCCTGGAACAGGGGAAACACCATATATTTT.

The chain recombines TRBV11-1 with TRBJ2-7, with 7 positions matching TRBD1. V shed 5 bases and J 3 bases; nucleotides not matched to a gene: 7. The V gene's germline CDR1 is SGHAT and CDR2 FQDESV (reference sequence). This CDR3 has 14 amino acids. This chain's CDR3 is CASSETGTLYEQYF. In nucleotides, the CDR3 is TGTGCCAGCAGCGAGACAGGGACACTCTACGAGCAGTACTTC.

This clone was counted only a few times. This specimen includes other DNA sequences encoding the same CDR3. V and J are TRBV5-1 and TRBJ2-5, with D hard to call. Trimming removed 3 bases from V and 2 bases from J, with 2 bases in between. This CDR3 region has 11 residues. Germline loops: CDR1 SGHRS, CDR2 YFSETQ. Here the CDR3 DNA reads TGCGCCAGCAGCTCGCAAGAGACCCAGTACTTC. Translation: CASSSQETQYF.

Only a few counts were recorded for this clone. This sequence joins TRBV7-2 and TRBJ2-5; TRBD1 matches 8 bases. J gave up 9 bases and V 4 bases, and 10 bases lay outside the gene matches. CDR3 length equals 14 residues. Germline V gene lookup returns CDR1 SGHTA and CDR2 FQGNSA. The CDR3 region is CASSSVTGVESQYF. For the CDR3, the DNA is TGTGCCAGCAGCTCGGTGACAGGGGTAGAATCCCAGTACTTC.

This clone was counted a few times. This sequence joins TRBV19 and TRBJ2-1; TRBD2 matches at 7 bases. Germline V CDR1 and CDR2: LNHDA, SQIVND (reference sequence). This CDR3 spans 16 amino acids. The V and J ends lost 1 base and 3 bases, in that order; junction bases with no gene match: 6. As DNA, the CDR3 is TGTGCCAGTAGTATAGGAGTCGGGAGGATCTACAATGAGCAGTTCTTC. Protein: CASSIGVGRIYNEQFF.

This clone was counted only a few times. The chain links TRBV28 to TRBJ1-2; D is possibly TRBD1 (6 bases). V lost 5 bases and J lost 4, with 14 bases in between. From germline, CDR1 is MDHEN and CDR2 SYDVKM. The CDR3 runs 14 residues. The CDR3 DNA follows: TGTGCCAGCAGTACCGGACAGCCTGCCTATGGCTACACCTTC. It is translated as CASSTGQPAYGYTF.

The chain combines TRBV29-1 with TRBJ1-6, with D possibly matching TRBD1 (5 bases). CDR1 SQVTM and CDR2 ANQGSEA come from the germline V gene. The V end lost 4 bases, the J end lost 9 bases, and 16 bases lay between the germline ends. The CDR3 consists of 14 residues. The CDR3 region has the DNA TGCAGCGTTGCGGTGGCAGGGAACGGTTCACCCCTCCACTTT. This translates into CSVAVAGNGSPLHF.

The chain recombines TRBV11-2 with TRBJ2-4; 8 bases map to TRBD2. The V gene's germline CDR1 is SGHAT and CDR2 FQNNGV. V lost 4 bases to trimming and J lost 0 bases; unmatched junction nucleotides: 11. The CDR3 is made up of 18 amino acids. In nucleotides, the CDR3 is TGTGCCAGCAGCTCTTCACGACTAGCGCCGATAGCCAAAAACATTCAGTACTTC. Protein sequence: CASSSSRLAPIAKNIQYF.

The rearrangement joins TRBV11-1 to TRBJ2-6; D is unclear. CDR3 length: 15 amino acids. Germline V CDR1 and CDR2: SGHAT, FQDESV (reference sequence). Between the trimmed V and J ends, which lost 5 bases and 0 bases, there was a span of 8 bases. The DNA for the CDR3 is TGTGCCAGCAGCCTTCGAGGCTCTGGGGCCAACGTCCTGACTTTC. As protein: CASSLRGSGANVLTF.

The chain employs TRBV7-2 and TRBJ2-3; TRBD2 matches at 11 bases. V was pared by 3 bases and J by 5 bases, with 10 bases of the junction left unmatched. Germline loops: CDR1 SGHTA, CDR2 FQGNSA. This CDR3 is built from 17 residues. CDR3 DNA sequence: TGTGCCAGCAGCTTTTCGTCCCTAGCGGGAGGAGGAGATACGCAGTATTTT. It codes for CASSFSSLAGGGDTQYF. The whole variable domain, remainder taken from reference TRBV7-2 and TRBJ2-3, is GAGVSQSPSNKVTEKGKDVELRCDPISGHTALYWYRQSLGQGLEFLIYFQGNSAPDKSGLPSDRFSAERTGGSVSTLTIQRTQQEDSAVYLCASSFSSLAGGGDTQYFGPGTRLTVL.

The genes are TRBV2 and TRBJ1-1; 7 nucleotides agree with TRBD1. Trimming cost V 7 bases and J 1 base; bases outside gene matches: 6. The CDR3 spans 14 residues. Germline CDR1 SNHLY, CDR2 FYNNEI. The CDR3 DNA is TGTGCCAGCAACGGGCGACAGGGGAACACTGAAGCTTTCTTT. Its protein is CASNGRQGNTEAFF.

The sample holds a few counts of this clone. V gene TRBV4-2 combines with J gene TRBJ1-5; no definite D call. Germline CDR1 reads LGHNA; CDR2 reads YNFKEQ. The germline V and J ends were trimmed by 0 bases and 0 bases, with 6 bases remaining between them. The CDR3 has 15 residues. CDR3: CASSQEAVSNQPQHF. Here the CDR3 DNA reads TGTGCCAGCAGCCAAGAAGCCGTTAGCAATCAGCCCCAGCATTTT.

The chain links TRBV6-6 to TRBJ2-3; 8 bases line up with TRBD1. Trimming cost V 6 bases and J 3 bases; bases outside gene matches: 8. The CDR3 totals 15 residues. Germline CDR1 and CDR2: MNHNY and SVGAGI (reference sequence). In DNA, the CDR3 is TGTGCCAGCAGCCTGGGACAGGTCTCGACAGATACGCAGTATTTT. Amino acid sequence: CASSLGQVSTDTQYF.

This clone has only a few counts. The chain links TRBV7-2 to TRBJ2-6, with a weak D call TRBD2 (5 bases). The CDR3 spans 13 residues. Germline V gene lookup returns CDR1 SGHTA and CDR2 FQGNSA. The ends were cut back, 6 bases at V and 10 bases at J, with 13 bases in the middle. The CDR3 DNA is TGTGCCAGCAGTCAGACTACAGCTAACGTCCTGACTTTC. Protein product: CASSQTTANVLTF. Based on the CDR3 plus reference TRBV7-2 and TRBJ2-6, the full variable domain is GAGVSQSPSNKVTEKGKDVELRCDPISGHTALYWYRQSLGQGLEFLIYFQGNSAPDKSGLPSDRFSAERTGGSVSTLTIQRTQQEDSAVYLCASSQTTANVLTFGAGSRLTVL.

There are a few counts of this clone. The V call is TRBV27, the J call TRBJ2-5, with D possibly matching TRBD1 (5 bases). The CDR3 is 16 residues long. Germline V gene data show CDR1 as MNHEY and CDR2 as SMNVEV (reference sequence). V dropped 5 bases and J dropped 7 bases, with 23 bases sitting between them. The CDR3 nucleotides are TGTGCCAGCAGTCCCCACCTCGGCAGGGTGATGGGGACCCAGTACTTC. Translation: CASSPHLGRVMGTQYF.

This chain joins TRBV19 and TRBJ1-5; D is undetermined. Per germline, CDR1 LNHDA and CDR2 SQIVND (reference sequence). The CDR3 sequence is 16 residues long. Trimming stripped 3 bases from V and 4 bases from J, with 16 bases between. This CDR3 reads CASSISSRRVNQPQHF. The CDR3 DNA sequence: TGTGCCAGTAGTATTTCCTCTAGGAGGGTAAATCAGCCCCAGCATTTT.